This passage covers 22 T cell receptor beta chains from one sample sequenced in a study of T cell responses to AZD1222 COVID-19 vaccine. Only in-frame clones appear in the TCRdb table, and some are missing; sequencing was by immunoSEQ multiplex PCR. The data show tens of thousands of clones, with around 83% seen just once and about 12% held by the top ten. The sequenced sample was peripheral blood, obtained on day 0 of AZD1222 vaccination. All receptors derive from an adult in good health.

This chain joins TRBV30 and TRBJ1-5, with D possibly TRBD1 on 6 matching bases. In germline, CDR1 is GTSNPN, CDR2 SVGIG (reference sequence). This CDR3 spans 13 amino acids. Trimming took 3 bases from V and 4 from J, leaving 10 bases between them. The CDR3 nucleotides are TGTGCCTGGAGGGGCCAGGGGAATCAGCCCCAGCATTTT. Protein product: CAWRGQGNQPQHF.

The V gene is TRBV5-1, the J gene TRBJ1-4; TRBD1 might be the D (5 bases). Germline-derived CDR1 and CDR2 are SGHRS and YFSETQ. Trimming left V 3 bases short and J 6 bases short, with 15 bases between. The CDR3 covers 15 residues. The CDR3 DNA reads as TGCGCCAGCAGCTCGTCCGGGACTAGAGATGAAAAACTGTTTTTT. Translation: CASSSSGTRDEKLFF.

This clone was observed once. J is TRBJ1-5 and V is TRBV5-1; the D is unclear. The V end lost 2 bases, the J end lost 1 base, and 10 bases lay between the germline ends. CDR3 length: 15 residues. Germline values: CDR1 SGHRS, CDR2 YFSETQ. CDR3 region: CASSLGGLSNQPQHF. As DNA, the CDR3 is TGCGCCAGCAGCTTAGGAGGGCTGAGCAATCAGCCCCAGCATTTT. Using reference TRBV5-1 and TRBJ1-5 for the parts outside the CDR3, the full variable domain is KAGVTQTPRYLIKTRGQQVTLSCSPISGHRSVSWYQQTPGQGLQFLFEYFSETQRNKGNFPGRFSGRQFSNSRSEMNVSTLELGDSALYLCASSLGGLSNQPQHFGDGTRLSIL.

V gene TRBV6-2 or TRBV6-3 combines with J gene TRBJ1-1; perhaps TRBD1 as D (6 bases). CDR1 is MNHEY and CDR2 is SVGEGT in the germline V gene. The V gene lost 5 bases and the J gene lost 0 bases, with 10 bases spanning the gap. The CDR3 runs to 14 residues. CDR3 DNA: TGTGCCAGCAGTAAGGGGGGAATGAACACTGAAGCTTTCTTT. Translating it yields CASSKGGMNTEAFF.

The gene calls are TRBV5-6 and TRBJ2-1; the match to TRBD1 covers 9 bases. The V and J ends lost 0 bases and 3 bases, in that order; junction bases with no gene match: 10. Germline V gene sequence: CDR1 SGHDT, CDR2 YYEEEE. The length of the CDR3 is 18 residues. CDR3 bases: TGTGCCAGCAGCTTGGGACAGGGGGTCGCCCCGGGCTACAATGAGCAGTTCTTC. Protein: CASSLGQGVAPGYNEQFF.

The chain employs TRBV6-2 or TRBV6-3 and TRBJ2-7; D unclear. This CDR3 spans 13 amino acids. Germline V gives CDR1 MNHEY, CDR2 SVGEGT. Trimming took off 2 bases at V and 1 base at J, with 6 bases between the two ends. The CDR3 region has the DNA TGTGCCAGCAGTTACATGGATTCCTACGAGCAGTACTTC. Translation: CASSYMDSYEQYF.

The genes are TRBV5-6 and TRBJ1-6; the D is unclear. V gave up 2 bases and J gave up 6 bases, with 9 bases separating them. The length of the CDR3 is 14 residues. CDR1 SGHDT and CDR2 YYEEEE come from the germline V gene. The CDR3: CASSLTTVNSPLHF. CDR3 DNA sequence: TGTGCCAGCAGCTTAACTACAGTTAATTCACCCCTCCACTTT. Supplemented by reference TRBV5-6 and TRBJ1-6, the full variable domain reads DAGVTQSPTHLIKTRGQQVTLRCSPKSGHDTVSWYQQALGQGPQFIFQYYEEEERQRGNFPDRFSGHQFPNYSSELNVNALLLGDSALYLCASSLTTVNSPLHFGNGTRLTVT.

The chain couples TRBV29-1 to TRBJ1-5; the D gene is possibly TRBD1 (5 bases). The germline V gene has CDR1 SQVTM and CDR2 ANQGSEA. Trimming stripped 4 bases from V and 7 bases from J, with 14 bases between. This CDR3 has 13 residues. CDR3 in DNA: TGCAGCGTTGGTCACGGGGGGGTCCAGCCCCAGCATTTT. Translation: CSVGHGGVQPQHF.

V usage is TRBV15 and J usage is TRBJ2-6; TRBD1 matches 8 bases. The germline gives CDR1 LNHNV, CDR2 YYDKDF (reference sequence). There are 16 residues in the CDR3. V lost 3 bases, J lost 2 bases, and 3 bases stayed unmatched. CDR3 sequence reads: CATSRRQGTGANVLTF. The CDR3 DNA is TGTGCCACCAGCAGGCGACAGGGGACTGGGGCCAACGTCCTGACTTTC.

The rearrangement uses TRBV5-4 and TRBJ1-1, with D possibly being TRBD1 (6 bases). The CDR3 covers 15 residues. CDR1 is SGHNT and CDR2 is YYREEE in the germline V gene (reference sequence). Trimming removed 4 bases at V and 9 bases at J, with 22 bases between. This CDR3 reads CASSPARGGGGKAFF. The CDR3 nucleotides read TGTGCCAGCAGCCCGGCTCGGGGTGGGGGCGGGAAAGCTTTCTTT.

The rearrangement links TRBV5-1 to TRBJ1-6; TRBD1 matches at 8 bases. Unmatched junction bases numbered 10, after V lost 1 base and J lost 13 bases. The CDR3 is made up of 15 amino acids. Germline assignment: CDR1 SGHRS and CDR2 YFSETQ. The CDR3 bases are TGCGCCAGCAGCTTGCTGGCAGGGGGCGCGGATCCCCTCCACTTT. Translating gives CASSLLAGGADPLHF.

This rearrangement joins TRBV9 to TRBJ1-6; D uncertain. The ends were cut back, 7 bases at V and 6 bases at J, with 14 bases in the middle. Germline V CDR1 and CDR2: SGDLS, YYNGEE. This CDR3 is built from 14 residues. The CDR3 loop reads CASARTVVNSPLHF. DNA for the CDR3: TGTGCCAGCGCTAGGACCGTCGTTAATTCACCCCTCCACTTT.

The chain couples TRBV6-5 to TRBJ2-2; D call uncertain. CDR1 and CDR2 (germline): MNHEY, SVGAGI. Trimming cost V 6 bases and J 5 bases, with 7 bases left between them. CDR3 size: 12 residues. The CDR3 nucleotides are TGTGCCAGCAGCAAATTAACCGGGGAGCTGTTTTTT. Encoded protein: CASSKLTGELFF.

The sample holds one count of this clone. The J gene is TRBJ1-2, the V gene TRBV19, with D perhaps TRBD1 (5 bases). The CDR3 runs 14 residues. The germline V gene encodes CDR1 LNHDA and CDR2 SQIVND (reference sequence). V lost 9 bases and J lost 7, with 21 bases in between. CDR3 amino acids: CASRPGTEVGGYTF. The CDR3 nucleotides read TGTGCCAGCAGGCCCGGGACGGAAGTGGGTGGCTACACCTTC.

CDR3 DNA: TGTGCCAGCTCAGCCGGGACCTCCTCTGGAAACACCATATATTTT. The encoded protein is CASSAGTSSGNTIYF. The gene calls are TRBV18 and TRBJ1-3; D is possibly TRBD1 (5 bases). This CDR3 has 15 residues. Trimming shortened V by 5 bases and J by 0 bases, and 11 bases separated the two germline ends. CDR1 and CDR2 from the germline V gene are KGHSH and LQKENI.

This rearrangement joins TRBV10-3 to TRBJ1-1; weak D call: TRBD1 (5 bases). The CDR3 sequence is 12 residues long. The V and J ends lost 10 bases and 4 bases respectively, with 13 bases between them. CDR1 ENHRY and CDR2 SYGVKD come from the germline V gene. The CDR3 sequence is CATTAGGTEAFF. In DNA form, the CDR3 reads TGTGCCACAACCGCGGGGGGCACTGAAGCTTTCTTT.

This clone is medium-sized within its sample. The chain carries TRBV19 and TRBJ1-6; 7 bases are shared with TRBD1. With V trimmed by 5 bases and J by 7 bases, 5 bases remained unmatched. The germline CDR1 and CDR2 sequences are LNHDA and SQIVND (reference sequence). This CDR3 spans 14 amino acids. This CDR3 is CASSPGTENSPLHF. The CDR3 nucleotides read TGTGCCAGTAGTCCTGGGACAGAGAATTCACCCCTCCACTTT.

This clone was found a few times. V usage is TRBV6-5 and J usage is TRBJ2-7; TRBD1 agrees at 10 bases. V dropped 4 bases and J dropped 4; count of bases not matched to a gene: 10. The CDR3 sequence is 16 residues long. Germline V CDR1 and CDR2: MNHEY, SVGAGI. The chain's CDR3 is CASSFHPGTGVYEQYF. The CDR3 DNA follows: TGTGCCAGCAGTTTCCATCCCGGGACAGGGGTTTACGAGCAGTACTTC.

This clone was detected only once. CDR3 loop: CAWSTGVGYTF. CDR3 bases: TGTGCCTGGAGTACGGGAGTCGGCTACACCTTC. The genes are TRBV30 and TRBJ1-2; D gene uncertain. The CDR3 consists of 11 residues. Germline V lookup: CDR1 GTSNPN, CDR2 SVGIG (reference sequence). With 2 bases removed from V and 8 bases from J, the gap between germline ends came to 9 bases.

This chain connects TRBV4-3 to TRBJ2-1; 9 nucleotides match TRBD2. With 0 bases clipped from V and 10 bases from J, the junction kept 10 bases outside the gene matches. This CDR3 has 16 amino acids. Germline V gene data show CDR1 as LGHNA and CDR2 as YSLEER. The CDR3: CASSQDIARGGREQFF. The CDR3, as DNA: TGCGCCAGCAGCCAAGATATCGCGCGGGGGGGCCGAGAGCAGTTCTTC.

V and J are TRBV5-8 and TRBJ2-2, with 8 bases aligning to TRBD2. CDR1 is SGHTS and CDR2 is YDEGEE in the germline V gene. The CDR3 is 16 residues long. Unmatched junction bases numbered 3, after V lost 0 bases and J lost 2 bases. CDR3 nucleotide sequence: TGTGCCAGCAGCTTGGGTAGCGGGGTCAACACCGGGGAGCTGTTTTTT. It is translated as CASSLGSGVNTGELFF.

The chain combines TRBV5-6 with TRBJ1-2, with D hard to call. The germline gives CDR1 SGHDT, CDR2 YYEEEE. The length of the CDR3 is 14 residues. V lost 6 bases, J lost 2 bases, and 14 bases lay in between. As DNA, the CDR3 is TGTGCCAGCACCCCCCTTGGCGGGAACTATGGCTACACCTTC. Its protein product is CASTPLGGNYGYTF.